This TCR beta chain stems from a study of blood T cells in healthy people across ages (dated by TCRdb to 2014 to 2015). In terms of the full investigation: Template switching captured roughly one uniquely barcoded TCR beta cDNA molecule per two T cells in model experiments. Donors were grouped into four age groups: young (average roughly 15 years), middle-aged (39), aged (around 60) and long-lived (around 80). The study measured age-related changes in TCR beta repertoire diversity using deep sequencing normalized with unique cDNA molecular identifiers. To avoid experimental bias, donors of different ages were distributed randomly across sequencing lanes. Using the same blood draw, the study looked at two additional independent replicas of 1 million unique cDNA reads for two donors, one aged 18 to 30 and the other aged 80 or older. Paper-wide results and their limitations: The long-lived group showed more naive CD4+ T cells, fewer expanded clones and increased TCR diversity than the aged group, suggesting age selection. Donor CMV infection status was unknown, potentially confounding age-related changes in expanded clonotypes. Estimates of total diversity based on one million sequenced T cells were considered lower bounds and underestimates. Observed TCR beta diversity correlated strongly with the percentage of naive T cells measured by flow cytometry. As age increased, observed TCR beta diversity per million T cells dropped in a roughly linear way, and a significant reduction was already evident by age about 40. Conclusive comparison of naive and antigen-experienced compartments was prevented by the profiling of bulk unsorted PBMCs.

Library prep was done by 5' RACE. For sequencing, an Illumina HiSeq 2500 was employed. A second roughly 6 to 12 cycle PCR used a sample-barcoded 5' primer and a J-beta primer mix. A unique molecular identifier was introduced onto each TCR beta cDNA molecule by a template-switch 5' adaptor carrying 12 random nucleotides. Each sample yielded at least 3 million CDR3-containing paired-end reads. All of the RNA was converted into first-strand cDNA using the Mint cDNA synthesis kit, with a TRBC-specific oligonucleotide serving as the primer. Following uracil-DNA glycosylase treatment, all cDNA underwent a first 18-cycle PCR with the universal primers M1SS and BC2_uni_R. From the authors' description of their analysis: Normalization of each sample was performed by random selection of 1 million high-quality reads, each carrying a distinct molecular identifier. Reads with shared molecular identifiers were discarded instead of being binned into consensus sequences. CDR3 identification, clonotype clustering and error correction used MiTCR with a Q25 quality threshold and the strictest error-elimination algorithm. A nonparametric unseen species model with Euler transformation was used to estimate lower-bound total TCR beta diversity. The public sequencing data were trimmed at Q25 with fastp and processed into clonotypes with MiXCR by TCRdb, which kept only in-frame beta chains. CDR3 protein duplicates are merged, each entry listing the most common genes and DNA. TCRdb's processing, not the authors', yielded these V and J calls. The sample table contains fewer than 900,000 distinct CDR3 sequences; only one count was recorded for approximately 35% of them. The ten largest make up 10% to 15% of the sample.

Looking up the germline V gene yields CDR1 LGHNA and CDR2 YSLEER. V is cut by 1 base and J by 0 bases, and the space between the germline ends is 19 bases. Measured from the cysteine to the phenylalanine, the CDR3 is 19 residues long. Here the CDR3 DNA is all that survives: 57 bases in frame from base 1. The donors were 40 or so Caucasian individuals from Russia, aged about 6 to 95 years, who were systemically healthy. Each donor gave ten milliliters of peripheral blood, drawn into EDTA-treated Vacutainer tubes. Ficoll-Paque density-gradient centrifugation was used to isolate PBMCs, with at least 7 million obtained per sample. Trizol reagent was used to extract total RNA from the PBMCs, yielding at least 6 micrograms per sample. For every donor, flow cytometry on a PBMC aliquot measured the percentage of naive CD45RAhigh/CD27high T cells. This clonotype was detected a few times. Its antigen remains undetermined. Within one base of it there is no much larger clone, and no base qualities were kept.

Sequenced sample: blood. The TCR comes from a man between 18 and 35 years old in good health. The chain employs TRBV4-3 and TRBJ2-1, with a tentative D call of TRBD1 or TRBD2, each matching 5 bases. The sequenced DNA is TGCGCCAGCAGCCAAGCCCATGGCCTTGGGGACCACTCCTACAATGAGCAGTTCTTC. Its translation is CASSQAHGLGDHSYNEQFF.